This T cell receptor beta chain is drawn from a study of blood T cell repertoires in COVID-19. Study-level background: Samples of COVID-19 (acute and convalescent) were obtained from the United States, Italy and Spain. Sources were T cells, B-cell-depleted T cells, or PBMCs; the material itself was cDNA or gDNA.

Trimming shortened V by 3 bases and J by 4 bases, and 8 bases separated the two germline ends. Germline lookup yields CDR1 GTSNPN and CDR2 SVGIG (reference sequence). CDR3 length equals 12 residues. Method: immunoSEQ multiplex PCR; TCRdb's copy keeps in-frame clones and lacks some. The sample lists approximately 150,000 clones, about three quarters occurring once. The sequence came from a man aged 45-60 years with acute or convalescent COVID-19. J is TRBJ2-3 and V is TRBV30; tentative D call: TRBD1 (5 bases). Sample: peripheral blood. The CDR3 nucleotides are TGTGCCTGGAGCGTACAGGCAGATACGCAGTATTTT. Translated: CAWSVQADTQYF.